These 21 T cell receptor beta chains were sequenced from one sample in a study of cytotoxic CD8 clonotypes in ibrutinib-treated CLL. The repertoire was sequenced with immunoSEQ multiplex PCR; TCRdb's copy has only in-frame clones and lacks some. In the table there are roughly 200,000 clones, 60% to 80% of which are singletons. Sequences were derived from PBMCs, sampled after 12 months of ibrutinib treatment. Receptors originate from a human donor with chronic lymphocytic leukemia.

The chain recombines TRBV5-1 with TRBJ2-7, with D unclear. Germline lookup yields CDR1 SGHRS and CDR2 YFSETQ. This CDR3 has 15 residues. The V end lost 0 bases, the J end lost 2 bases, and 12 bases lay between the germline ends. The CDR3 region has the DNA TGCGCCAGCAGCTTGGCATCTTCTTCCCCCTACGAGCAGTACTTC. Its translation is CASSLASSSPYEQYF.

The chain carries TRBV25-1 and TRBJ2-7; D might be TRBD1 or TRBD2, each matching 5 bases. V shed 3 bases and J shed 4 bases, with 13 bases lying between them. Germline CDR1 reads MGHDK; CDR2 reads SYGVNS. The CDR3 extends over 14 amino acids. CDR3 coding DNA: TGTGCCAGCAGTGATTACGGGACGGTATACGAGCAGTACTTC. Translating gives CASSDYGTVYEQYF.

The J gene is TRBJ1-5, the V gene TRBV7-2; 7 positions agree with TRBD1. Trimming took 5 bases from V and 7 from J; bases not matched to a gene: 11. The CDR3 is 15 residues long. Germline CDR1 reads SGHTA; CDR2 reads FQGNSA. The chain's CDR3 is CASSEHTGARQPQHF. Here the CDR3 DNA reads TGTGCCAGCAGCGAACACACAGGGGCCAGACAGCCCCAGCATTTT.

This chain links TRBV6-5 with TRBJ2-1, with 14 bases fitting TRBD2. The CDR3 is made up of 15 amino acids. Germline CDR1 and CDR2: MNHEY and SVGAGI. The ends lost 5 bases at V and 6 bases at J; junction bases unmatched: 3. This CDR3 is CASSRLAGGVNEQFF. In DNA, the CDR3 is TGTGCCAGCAGTAGACTAGCGGGAGGGGTCAATGAGCAGTTCTTC.

The chain is built from TRBV18 and TRBJ1-2; 8 bases are a match to TRBD1. Germline CDR1 KGHSH, CDR2 LQKENI. The CDR3 has 15 amino acids. J gave up 7 bases and V 3 bases, and 10 bases lay outside the gene matches. The CDR3 nucleotides read TGTGCCAGCTCACCGGTAGGACAGGGTCAAGGTGGCTACACCTTC. Its protein product is CASSPVGQGQGGYTF.

V usage is TRBV19 and J usage is TRBJ1-5; 10 positions match TRBD1. The CDR3 consists of 14 residues. V lost 6 bases, J lost 1 base, and 0 bases stayed unmatched. Germline lookup yields CDR1 LNHDA and CDR2 SQIVND (reference sequence). This chain's CDR3 is CASRGQGSNQPQHF. CDR3 DNA sequence: TGTGCCAGTAGGGGACAGGGGAGCAATCAGCCCCAGCATTTT.

About this clone: Sequence at one end of the junction differs from germline and may be a read error. The chain couples TRBV7-7 to TRBJ1-6, with 10 bases identical to TRBD1. Looked up from germline, CDR1 is SSHAT and CDR2 is FNYEAQ (reference sequence). The CDR3 runs 14 residues. The CDR3 loop is CASSFGTGDSPLHF. The CDR3 DNA sequence: TGTGCTAGCAGCTTTGGGACAGGGGACTCACCCCTCCACTTT.

This clone was counted at least ten times. This chain joins TRBV18 and TRBJ2-1; 11 bases map to TRBD2. V was clipped by 3 bases and J by 6 bases; unmatched bases: 4. The germline V gene encodes CDR1 KGHSH and CDR2 LQKENI. CDR3 length: 15 amino acids. CDR3 DNA: TGTGCCAGCTCACCCCTGGGGACTAGCGGCAATGAGCAGTTCTTC. It encodes CASSPLGTSGNEQFF.

V is TRBV19 and J is TRBJ1-2, with a weak D call TRBD1 (6 bases). CDR1 LNHDA and CDR2 SQIVND come from the germline V gene (reference sequence). V lost 9 bases, J lost 1 base, and 12 bases lay in between. The CDR3 has 13 residues. The CDR3 bases are TGTGCCAGCTCCGAGGGGGTTAACTATGGCTACACCTTC. The encoded protein is CASSEGVNYGYTF.

This clone was recorded only once. The chain joins TRBV11-2 to TRBJ1-2; D might be TRBD1 (6 bases). Trimming left V 7 bases short and J 4 bases short, with 10 bases between. The CDR3 spans 12 residues. CDR1 is SGHAT, CDR2 FQNNGV, per germline. As DNA, the CDR3 is TGTGCCAGCAAAGGGGGGTTCTATGGCTACACCTTC. Translation: CASKGGFYGYTF.

This CDR3 is CASSYAGQGSPLHF. Here the CDR3 DNA reads TGTGCCAGCAGTTACGCCGGACAGGGGTCACCCCTCCACTTT. The rearrangement links TRBV6-5 to TRBJ1-6, with 9 bases identical to TRBD1. This CDR3 spans 14 amino acids. V was clipped by 2 bases and J by 10 bases; unmatched bases: 3. Germline CDR1 reads MNHEY; CDR2 reads SVGAGI.

The V gene is TRBV7-2, the J gene TRBJ2-7; perhaps TRBD1 as D (5 bases). The CDR3 runs to 15 residues. The germline V gene has CDR1 SGHTA and CDR2 FQGNSA. Deletions cut 7 bases from V and 2 bases from J, with 18 bases between. This CDR3 reads CASNVAPTATYEQYF. CDR3 sequence (DNA): TGTGCCAGCAACGTAGCCCCGACAGCTACCTACGAGCAGTACTTC.

CDR3 DNA: TGCAGCGTTAGGGACTTCGAGGGGCTTATGGGGCGGAATGAGCAGTTCTTC. Translation: CSVRDFEGLMGRNEQFF. V and J are TRBV29-1 and TRBJ2-1; TRBD2 might be the D (6 bases). The germline V gene has CDR1 SQVTM and CDR2 ANQGSEA. There are 17 residues in the CDR3. Between the trimmed V and J ends, which lost 5 bases and 7 bases, there was a span of 27 bases.

This clone was seen only a few times. The chain links TRBV9 to TRBJ2-2; TRBD1 matches 12 bases. J was trimmed by 2 bases and V by 3 bases; bases with no gene match: 8. Germline loops: CDR1 SGDLS, CDR2 YYNGEE. This CDR3 has 18 amino acids. In nucleotides, the CDR3 is TGTGCCAGCAGCGCTCCGGGACAGGGGGCGTTAAACACCGGGGAGCTGTTTTTT. It translates to CASSAPGQGALNTGELFF.

This clone has more than one count but fewer than ten. The chain recombines TRBV28 with TRBJ1-1; 7 bases are shared with TRBD1. Trimming removed 5 bases from V and 4 bases from J; junction bases left unmatched: 4. The CDR3 contains 13 residues. From germline, CDR1 is MDHEN and CDR2 SYDVKM. The CDR3: CASSRQGITEAFF. The DNA for the CDR3 is TGTGCCAGCAGTCGACAGGGTATCACTGAAGCTTTCTTT.

The table lists this clone with many counts. The chain recombines TRBV2 with TRBJ1-5; TRBD1 aligns across 9 bases. The CDR3 contains 16 residues. Germline trimming cut 6 bases from V and 3 bases from J; bases unmatched to any gene: 9. Germline CDR1 and CDR2: SNHLY and FYNNEI. The CDR3 DNA sequence: TGTGCCAGCAGGGGCCGGGACAGGGTCTCCAATCAGCCCCAGCATTTT. The encoded protein is CASRGRDRVSNQPQHF.

This clone has only a few counts. V usage is TRBV9 and J usage is TRBJ1-1; a possible D gene is TRBD1 (5 bases). V was clipped by 0 bases and J by 5 bases, with 8 bases between them. The CDR3 covers 13 residues. The germline V gene encodes CDR1 SGDLS and CDR2 YYNGEE. The CDR3 region has the DNA TGTGCCAGCAGCGTAGCAGCAGGGACTGAAGCTTTCTTT. Its protein is CASSVAAGTEAFF.

This chain joins TRBV29-1 and TRBJ2-5; D tentatively fits TRBD1 or TRBD2 (5 bases each). V dropped 7 bases and J dropped 5 bases, with 17 bases sitting between them. Germline lookup yields CDR1 SQVTM and CDR2 ANQGSEA. The CDR3 length is 13 residues. Written as DNA, the CDR3 is TGCAGCGCGGGAAGAGGGGCCACCGAGACCCAGTACTTC. It codes for CSAGRGATETQYF.

This clone was seen only once. This sequence joins TRBV11-2 and TRBJ2-1; 13 bases fit TRBD2. Germline CDR1 reads SGHAT; CDR2 reads FQNNGV. The V segment lost 5 bases and the J segment 8 bases; nucleotides outside the gene matches: 9. The CDR3 runs 16 residues. CDR3: CASSPRLAGGVDEQFF. The CDR3 region has the DNA TGTGCCAGCAGCCCCCGACTAGCGGGGGGTGTAGATGAGCAGTTCTTC.

The chain employs TRBV5-8 and TRBJ1-1; 9 nucleotides line up with TRBD1. CDR3 length equals 15 residues. Germline V gives CDR1 SGHTS, CDR2 YDEGEE. The V and J ends lost 4 bases and 1 base, in that order; junction bases with no gene match: 5. The CDR3 sequence: CASSIGDRENTEAFF. Here the CDR3 DNA reads TGTGCCAGCAGCATCGGGGACAGGGAGAACACTGAAGCTTTCTTT. The whole variable domain, remainder taken from reference TRBV5-8 and TRBJ1-1, is EAGVTQSPTHLIKTRGQQATLRCSPISGHTSVYWYQQALGLGLQFLLWYDEGEERNRGNFPPRFSGRQFPNYSSELNVNALELEDSALYLCASSIGDRENTEAFFGQGTRLTVV.

This rearrangement joins TRBV4-2 to TRBJ2-7, with 7 positions matching TRBD2. In germline, CDR1 is LGHNA, CDR2 YNFKEQ. The CDR3 has 17 amino acids. The V and J ends lost 1 base and 5 bases, in that order; junction bases with no gene match: 14. CDR3 sequence (DNA): TGTGCCAGCAGCCAAGGTGCGGGACTACCCCAAGGTAACGAGCAGTACTTC. Its translation is CASSQGAGLPQGNEQYF.